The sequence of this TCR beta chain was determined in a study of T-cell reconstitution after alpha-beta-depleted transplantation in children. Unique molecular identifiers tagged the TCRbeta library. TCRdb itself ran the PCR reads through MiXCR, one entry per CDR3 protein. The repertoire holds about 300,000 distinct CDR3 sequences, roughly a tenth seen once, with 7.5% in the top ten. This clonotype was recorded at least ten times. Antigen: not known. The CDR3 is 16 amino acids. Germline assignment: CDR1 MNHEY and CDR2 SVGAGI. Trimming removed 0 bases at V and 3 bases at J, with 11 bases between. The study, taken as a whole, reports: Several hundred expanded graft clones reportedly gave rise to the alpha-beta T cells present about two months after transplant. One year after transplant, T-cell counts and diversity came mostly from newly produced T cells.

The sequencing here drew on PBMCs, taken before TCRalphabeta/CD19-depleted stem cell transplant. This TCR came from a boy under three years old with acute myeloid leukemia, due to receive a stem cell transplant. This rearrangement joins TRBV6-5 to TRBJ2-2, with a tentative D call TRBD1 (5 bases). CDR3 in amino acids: CASSYSRTPYTGELFF. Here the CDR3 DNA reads TGTGCCAGCAGTTACTCCCGGACACCCTACACCGGGGAGCTGTTTTTT.